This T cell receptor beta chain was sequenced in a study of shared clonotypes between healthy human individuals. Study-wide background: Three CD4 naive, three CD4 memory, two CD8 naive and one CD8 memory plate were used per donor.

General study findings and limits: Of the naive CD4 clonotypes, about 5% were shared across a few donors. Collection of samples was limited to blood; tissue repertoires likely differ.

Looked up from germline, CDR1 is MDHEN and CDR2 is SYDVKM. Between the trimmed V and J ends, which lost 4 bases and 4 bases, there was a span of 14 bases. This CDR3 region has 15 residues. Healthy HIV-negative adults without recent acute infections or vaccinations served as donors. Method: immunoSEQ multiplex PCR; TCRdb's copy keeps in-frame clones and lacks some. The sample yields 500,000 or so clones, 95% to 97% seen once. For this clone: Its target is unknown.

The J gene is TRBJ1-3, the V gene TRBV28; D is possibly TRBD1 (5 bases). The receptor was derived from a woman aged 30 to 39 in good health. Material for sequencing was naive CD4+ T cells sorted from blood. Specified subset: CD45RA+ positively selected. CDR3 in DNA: TGTGCCAGCAGTTCCCCGGGGGTCGACGGAAACACCATATATTTT. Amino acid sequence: CASSSPGVDGNTIYF.